The 13 T cell receptor beta chains below were found in one sample sequenced in a study of shared clonotypes between healthy human individuals. Using immunoSEQ multiplex PCR, the repertoire was profiled, and TCRdb retains in-frame clones only, with some absent. Of over 2,000,000 clones detected, just under 95% appear once; the ten largest clones hold about 1.7%. Naive CD8 cells comprised CD45RO-negative, CCR7-positively selected cells, excluding terminally differentiated effector memory CD45RA+ cells. The sample comprised naive CD8+ T cells from PBMCs. The receptors derive from a man younger than 35 in good health. Some clones in this sample may be carry-over from other donors' samples.

The CDR3 is CAWSKVGGLNTGELFF. CDR3 bases: TGTGCCTGGAGTAAAGTGGGAGGGCTGAACACCGGGGAGCTGTTTTTT. The rearrangement links TRBV30 to TRBJ2-2; 7 bases match TRBD2. Germline CDR1 is GTSNPN and CDR2 is SVGIG (reference sequence). The CDR3 has 16 residues. With 2 bases clipped from V and 1 base from J, the junction kept 7 bases outside the gene matches.

Concerning this clone itself: At the DNA level, this CDR3 is encoded by other sequences in the same sample as well. The V call is TRBV27, the J call TRBJ1-4, with TRBD1 identical over 7 bases. Germline CDR1 and CDR2: MNHEY and SMNVEV (reference sequence). This CDR3 spans 14 amino acids. Unmatched junction bases numbered 3, after V lost 3 bases and J lost 5 bases. CDR3 loop: CASSFTGANEKLFF. The CDR3, as DNA: TGTGCCAGCAGTTTTACAGGGGCGAATGAAAAACTGTTTTTT.

The chain is built from TRBV7-3 and TRBJ2-7; TRBD1 matches 9 bases. Germline V gene lookup returns CDR1 SGHTA and CDR2 FQGTGA. The CDR3 extends over 17 amino acids. V dropped 5 bases and J dropped 11; count of bases not matched to a gene: 22. Written as DNA, the CDR3 is TGTGCCAGCAGCCGAACATGCCACAGGGGGCCCATTTTCGCTAAGTACTTC. This encodes CASSRTCHRGPIFAKYF.

The chain carries TRBV6-6 and TRBJ2-7; 10 bases map to TRBD1. Trimming at V came to 2 bases and at J to 6 bases, leaving 10 bases not matched to a gene. This CDR3 has 16 amino acids. Germline-derived CDR1 and CDR2 are MNHNY and SVGAGI (reference sequence). CDR3 nucleotide sequence: TGTGCCAGCAGTTACCCGCGGGACAGGGGTGGAGTCGAGCAGTACTTC. Protein: CASSYPRDRGGVEQYF.

The V and J genes are TRBV7-2 and TRBJ1-4; D gene unclear. Germline V gene data show CDR1 as SGHTA and CDR2 as FQGNSA. The CDR3 is 16 residues long. Deletions cut 5 bases from V and 7 bases from J, with 20 bases between. CDR3: CASSLRTQWEAEKLFF. The CDR3 region has the DNA TGTGCCAGCAGCCTACGGACGCAGTGGGAGGCTGAAAAACTGTTTTTT.

With respect to this clone: Other DNA sequences within the sample encode an identical CDR3. The chain employs TRBV29-1 and TRBJ2-7, with TRBD1 matching 8 bases. This CDR3 has 13 amino acids. Germline V gene lookup returns CDR1 SQVTM and CDR2 ANQGSEA. Trimming took 6 bases from V and 3 from J; bases not matched to a gene: 7. CDR3 in amino acids: CSVAGGEGYEQYF. The CDR3 nucleotides are TGCAGCGTCGCAGGGGGCGAGGGCTACGAGCAGTACTTC.

The chain carries TRBV2 and TRBJ2-7, with 8 positions matching TRBD2. J was trimmed by 5 bases and V by 5 bases; bases with no gene match: 14. The germline V gene encodes CDR1 SNHLY and CDR2 FYNNEI. CDR3 length equals 16 residues. The CDR3, as DNA: TGTGCCAGCAGTTCAGCTACCCGGGAGGGCCCCCACGAGCAGTACTTC. Its protein is CASSSATREGPHEQYF.

The chain joins TRBV7-8 to TRBJ2-7; 7 positions agree with TRBD1. Per germline, CDR1 SGHVS and CDR2 FQNEAQ. Unmatched junction bases numbered 8, after V lost 5 bases and J lost 4 bases. The length of the CDR3 is 14 residues. CDR3 coding DNA: TGTGCCAGCAGCGTTCGGGACAGCTCTTACGAGCAGTACTTC. Translation: CASSVRDSSYEQYF.

The rearrangement links TRBV19 to TRBJ1-1, with a weak D call TRBD1 (6 bases). The germline CDR1 and CDR2 sequences are LNHDA and SQIVND (reference sequence). Trimming left V 5 bases short and J 0 bases short, with 13 bases between. The CDR3 is 15 residues long. CDR3: CASSARTEMNTEAFF. DNA for the CDR3: TGTGCCAGTAGTGCTAGGACAGAGATGAACACTGAAGCTTTCTTT.

The rearrangement uses TRBV5-8 and TRBJ2-7; no definite D call. V dropped 1 base and J dropped 0 bases, with 5 bases sitting between them. The CDR3 extends over 13 amino acids. CDR1 is SGHTS and CDR2 is YDEGEE in the germline V gene. CDR3 DNA sequence: TGTGCCAGCAGCTTGTCAGCCTCCTACGAGCAGTACTTC. Protein: CASSLSASYEQYF.

DNA for the CDR3: TGTGCCAGCAGTGAAACCGGTCTGAGGGACGAGCAGTACTTC. Translation: CASSETGLRDEQYF. This rearrangement joins TRBV6-1 to TRBJ2-7, with D possibly TRBD2 on 5 matching bases. V gave up 2 bases and J gave up 5 bases, with 13 bases separating them. The CDR3 has 14 residues. CDR1 and CDR2 (germline): MNHNS, SASEGT.

The chain carries TRBV2 and TRBJ1-5, with D unresolved. The length of the CDR3 is 17 residues. Germline CDR1 and CDR2: SNHLY and FYNNEI. Trimming cost V 1 base and J 0 bases, with 13 bases left between them. Written as DNA, the CDR3 is TGTGCCAGCAGTGAAGGTCCAGCCAGTCATAGCAATCAGCCCCAGCATTTT. Translated, it gives CASSEGPASHSNQPQHF.

The CDR3: CASSSYTGPGELFF. Written as DNA, the CDR3 is TGTGCCAGCAGCTCTTATACCGGGCCCGGGGAGCTGTTTTTT. The chain recombines TRBV7-9 with TRBJ2-2; no definite D call. The germline V and J ends were trimmed by 4 bases and 6 bases, with 12 bases remaining between them. The CDR3 is made up of 14 amino acids. The germline V gene encodes CDR1 SEHNR and CDR2 FQNEAQ (reference sequence).